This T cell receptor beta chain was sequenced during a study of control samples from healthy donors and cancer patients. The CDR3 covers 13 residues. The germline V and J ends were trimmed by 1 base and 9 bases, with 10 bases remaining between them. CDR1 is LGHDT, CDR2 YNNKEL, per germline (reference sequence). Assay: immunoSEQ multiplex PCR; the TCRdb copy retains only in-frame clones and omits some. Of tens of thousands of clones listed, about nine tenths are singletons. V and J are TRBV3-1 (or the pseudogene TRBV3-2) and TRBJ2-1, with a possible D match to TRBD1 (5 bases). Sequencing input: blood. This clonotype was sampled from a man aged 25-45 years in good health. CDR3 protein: CASSQAGRGEQFF. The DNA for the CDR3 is TGTGCCAGCAGCCAAGCAGGGCGAGGTGAGCAGTTCTTC.